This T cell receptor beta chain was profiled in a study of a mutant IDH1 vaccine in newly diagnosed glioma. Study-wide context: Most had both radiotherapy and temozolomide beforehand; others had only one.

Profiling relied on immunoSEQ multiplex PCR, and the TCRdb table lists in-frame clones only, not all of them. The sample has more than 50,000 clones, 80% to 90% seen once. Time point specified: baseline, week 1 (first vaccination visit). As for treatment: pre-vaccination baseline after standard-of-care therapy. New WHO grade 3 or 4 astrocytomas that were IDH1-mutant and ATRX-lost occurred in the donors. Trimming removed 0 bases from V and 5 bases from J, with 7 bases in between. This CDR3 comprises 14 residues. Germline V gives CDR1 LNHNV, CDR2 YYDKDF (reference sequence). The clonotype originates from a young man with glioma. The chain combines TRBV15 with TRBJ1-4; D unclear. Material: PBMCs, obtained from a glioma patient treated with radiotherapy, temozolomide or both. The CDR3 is CATSRDLGNEKLFF. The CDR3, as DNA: TGTGCCACCAGCAGAGATCTAGGGAATGAAAAACTGTTTTTT.